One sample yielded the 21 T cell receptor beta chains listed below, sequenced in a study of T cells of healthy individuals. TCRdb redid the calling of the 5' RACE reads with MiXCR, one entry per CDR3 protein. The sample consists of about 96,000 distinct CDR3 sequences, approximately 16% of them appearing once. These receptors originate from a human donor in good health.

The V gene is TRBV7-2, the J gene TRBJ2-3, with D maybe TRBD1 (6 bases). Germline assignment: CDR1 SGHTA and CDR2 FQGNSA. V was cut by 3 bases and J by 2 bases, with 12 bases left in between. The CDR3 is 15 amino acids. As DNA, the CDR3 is TGTGCCAGCAGCTTGATCAGGGGAAACACAGATACGCAGTATTTT. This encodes CASSLIRGNTDTQYF.

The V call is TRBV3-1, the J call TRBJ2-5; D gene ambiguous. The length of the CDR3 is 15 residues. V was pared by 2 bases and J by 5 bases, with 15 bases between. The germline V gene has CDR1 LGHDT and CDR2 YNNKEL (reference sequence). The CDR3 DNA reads TGTGCCAGCAGCCAACTCCGGACGGCCTATGAGACCCAGTACTTC. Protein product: CASSQLRTAYETQYF.

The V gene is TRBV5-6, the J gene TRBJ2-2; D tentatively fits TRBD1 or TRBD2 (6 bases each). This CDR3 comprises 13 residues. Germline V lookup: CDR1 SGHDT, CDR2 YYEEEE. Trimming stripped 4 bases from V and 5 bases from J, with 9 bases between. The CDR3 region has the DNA TGTGCCAGCAGCGTAGGGGGGACCGGGGAGCTGTTTTTT. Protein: CASSVGGTGELFF.

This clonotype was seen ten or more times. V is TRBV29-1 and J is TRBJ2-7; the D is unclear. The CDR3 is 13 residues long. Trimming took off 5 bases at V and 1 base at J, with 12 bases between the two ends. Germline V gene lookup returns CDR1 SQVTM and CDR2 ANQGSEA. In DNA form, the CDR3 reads TGCAGCGTTCTTACGGACCTATCCTACGAGCAGTACTTC. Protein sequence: CSVLTDLSYEQYF.

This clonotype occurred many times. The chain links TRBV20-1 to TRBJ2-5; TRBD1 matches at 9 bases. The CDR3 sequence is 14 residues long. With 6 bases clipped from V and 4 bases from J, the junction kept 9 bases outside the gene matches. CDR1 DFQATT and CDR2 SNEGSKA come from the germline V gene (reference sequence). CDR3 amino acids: CSATTGGEGETQYF. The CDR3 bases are TGCAGTGCGACGACAGGGGGAGAGGGAGAGACCCAGTACTTC.

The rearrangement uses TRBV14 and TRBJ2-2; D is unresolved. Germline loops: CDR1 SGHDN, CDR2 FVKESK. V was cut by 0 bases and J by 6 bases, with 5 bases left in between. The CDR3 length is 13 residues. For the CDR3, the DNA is TGTGCCAGCAGCCAAGAGATCTCCGGGGAGCTGTTTTTT. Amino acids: CASSQEISGELFF.

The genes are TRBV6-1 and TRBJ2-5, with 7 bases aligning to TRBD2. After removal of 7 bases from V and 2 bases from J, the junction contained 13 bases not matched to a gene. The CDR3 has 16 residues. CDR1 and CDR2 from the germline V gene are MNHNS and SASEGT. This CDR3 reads CASTRESGGLQETQYF. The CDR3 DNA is TGTGCCAGCACCCGAGAGTCGGGGGGTCTACAAGAGACCCAGTACTTC.

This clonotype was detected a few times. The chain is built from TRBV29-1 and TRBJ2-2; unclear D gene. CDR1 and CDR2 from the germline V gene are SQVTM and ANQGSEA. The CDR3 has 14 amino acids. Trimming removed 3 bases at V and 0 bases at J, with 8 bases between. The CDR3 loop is CSVDGPANTGELFF. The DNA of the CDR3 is TGCAGCGTTGATGGCCCAGCGAACACCGGGGAGCTGTTTTTT.

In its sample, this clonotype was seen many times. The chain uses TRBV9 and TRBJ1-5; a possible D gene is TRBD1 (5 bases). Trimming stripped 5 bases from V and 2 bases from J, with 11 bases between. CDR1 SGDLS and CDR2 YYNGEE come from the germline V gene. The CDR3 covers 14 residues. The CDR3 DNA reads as TGTGCCAGCAGTCCGGGAGGGGGCAATCAGCCCCAGCATTTT. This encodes CASSPGGGNQPQHF.

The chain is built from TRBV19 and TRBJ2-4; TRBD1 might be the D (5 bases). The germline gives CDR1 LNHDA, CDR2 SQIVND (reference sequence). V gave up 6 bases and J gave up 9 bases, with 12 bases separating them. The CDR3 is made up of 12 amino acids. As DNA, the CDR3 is TGTGCCAGTAGCCAGGGTTTGGGCATTCAGTACTTC. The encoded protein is CASSQGLGIQYF.

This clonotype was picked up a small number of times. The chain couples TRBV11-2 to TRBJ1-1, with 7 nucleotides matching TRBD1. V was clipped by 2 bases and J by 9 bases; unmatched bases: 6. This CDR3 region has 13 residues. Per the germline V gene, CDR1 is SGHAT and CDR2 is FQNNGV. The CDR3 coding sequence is TGTGCCAGCAGCTTAACTCAGGGGGGCCAAGCTTTCTTT. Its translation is CASSLTQGGQAFF.

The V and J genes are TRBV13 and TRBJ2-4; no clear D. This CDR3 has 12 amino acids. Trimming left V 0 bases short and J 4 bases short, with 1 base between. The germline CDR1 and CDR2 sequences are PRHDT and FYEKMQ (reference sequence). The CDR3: CASSLGKNIQYF. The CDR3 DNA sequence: TGTGCCAGCAGCTTAGGGAAAAACATTCAGTACTTC.

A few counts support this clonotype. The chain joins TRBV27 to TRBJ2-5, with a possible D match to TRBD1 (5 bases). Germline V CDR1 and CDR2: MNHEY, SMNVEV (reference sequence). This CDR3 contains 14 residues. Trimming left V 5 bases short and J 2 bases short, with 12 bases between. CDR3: CASSPFDRQETQYF. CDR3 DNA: TGTGCCAGCAGTCCTTTCGACAGACAAGAGACCCAGTACTTC.

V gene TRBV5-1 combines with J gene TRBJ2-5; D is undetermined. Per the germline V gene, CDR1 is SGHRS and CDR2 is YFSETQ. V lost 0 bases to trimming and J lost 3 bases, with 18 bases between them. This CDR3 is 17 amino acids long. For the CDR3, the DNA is TGCGCCAGCAGCTTGGCGGCGGTAAATATCCTAAAAGAGACCCAGTACTTC. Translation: CASSLAAVNILKETQYF.

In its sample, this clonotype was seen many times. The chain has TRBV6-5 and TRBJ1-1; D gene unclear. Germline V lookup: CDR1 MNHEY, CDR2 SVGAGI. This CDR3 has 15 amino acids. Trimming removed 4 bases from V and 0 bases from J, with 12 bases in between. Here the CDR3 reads CASSSKDRVNTEAFF. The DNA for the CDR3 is TGTGCCAGCAGTTCAAAGGACCGGGTGAACACTGAAGCTTTCTTT.

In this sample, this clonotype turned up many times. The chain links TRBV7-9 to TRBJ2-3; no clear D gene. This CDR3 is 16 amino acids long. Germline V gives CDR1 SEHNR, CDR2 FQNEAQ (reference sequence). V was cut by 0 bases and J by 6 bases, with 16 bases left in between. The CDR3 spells CASSLAGKELQDTQYF. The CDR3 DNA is TGTGCCAGCAGCTTAGCGGGAAAGGAACTTCAGGATACGCAGTATTTT.

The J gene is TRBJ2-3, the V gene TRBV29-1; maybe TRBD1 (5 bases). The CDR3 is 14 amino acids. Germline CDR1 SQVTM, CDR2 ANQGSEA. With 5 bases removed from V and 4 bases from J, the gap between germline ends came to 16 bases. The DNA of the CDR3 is TGCAGCGTTAAAAGACAGACCGCAGCAGATACGCAGTATTTT. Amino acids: CSVKRQTAADTQYF.

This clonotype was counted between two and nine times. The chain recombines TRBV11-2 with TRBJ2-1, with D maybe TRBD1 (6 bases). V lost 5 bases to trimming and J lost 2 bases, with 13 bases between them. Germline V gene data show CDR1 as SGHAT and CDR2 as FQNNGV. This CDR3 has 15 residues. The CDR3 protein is CASSPARGAYNEQFF. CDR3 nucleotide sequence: TGTGCCAGCAGCCCGGCCAGGGGCGCCTACAATGAGCAGTTCTTC.

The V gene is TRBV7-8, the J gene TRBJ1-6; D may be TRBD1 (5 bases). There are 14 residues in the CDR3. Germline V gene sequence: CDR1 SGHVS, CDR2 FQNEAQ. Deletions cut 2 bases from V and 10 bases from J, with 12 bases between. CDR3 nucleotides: TGTGCCAGCAGCTTATCTGGGGCACAGTCACCCCTCCACTTT. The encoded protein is CASSLSGAQSPLHF.

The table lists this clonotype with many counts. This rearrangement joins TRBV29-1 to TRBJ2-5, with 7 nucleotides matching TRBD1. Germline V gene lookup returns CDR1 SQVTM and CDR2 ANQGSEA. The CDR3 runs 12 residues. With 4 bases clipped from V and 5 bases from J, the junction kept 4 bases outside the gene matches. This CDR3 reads CSVAPGQETQYF. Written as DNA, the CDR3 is TGCAGCGTTGCCCCGGGACAGGAGACCCAGTACTTC.

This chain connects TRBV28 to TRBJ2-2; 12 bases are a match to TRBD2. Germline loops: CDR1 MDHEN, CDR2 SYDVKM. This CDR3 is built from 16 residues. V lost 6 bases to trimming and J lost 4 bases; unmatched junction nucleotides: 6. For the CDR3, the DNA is TGTGCCAGCAGATCCCGGACTAGCGGGATCACCGGGGAGCTGTTTTTT. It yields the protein CASRSRTSGITGELFF. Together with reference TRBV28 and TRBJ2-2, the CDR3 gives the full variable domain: DVKVTQSSRYLVKRTGEKVFLECVQDMDHENMFWYRQDPGLGLRLIYFSYDVKMKEKGDIPEGYSVSREKKERFSLILESASTNQTSMYLCASRSRTSGITGELFFGEGSRLTVL.